This T cell receptor (beta chain) was identified in a study of lymphopenia after photon versus proton radiotherapy. Germline V gene data show CDR1 as LNHDA and CDR2 as SQIVND (reference sequence). V lost 6 bases to trimming and J lost 1 base, with 10 bases between them. CDR3 length: 14 amino acids. To note about this clone: Its antigen is unidentified.

General study findings and limits: Authors raise, but do not show, better survival with proton therapy. Oligoclonal CD8+ Temra expansion after nadir drove photon patients' diversity drop. Post-nadir TCR diversity decline inversely tracked overall survival among those who died.

The assay was immunoSEQ multiplex PCR, and TCRdb's table has in-frame clones only and misses some. This table holds fewer than 45,000 clones, about 82% found once. This TCR derives from a woman between 65 and 79 years old with pancreatic cancer. Some clones in this sample may be carry-over from other donors' samples. This chain connects TRBV19 to TRBJ2-1, with TRBD2 as a possible D gene (6 bases). The sample was peripheral blood, taken from a patient treated with proton-based radiotherapy. In DNA form, the CDR3 reads TGTGCCAGTAGGCGGGACCGTTCCTACAATGAGCAGTTCTTC. Its translation is CASRRDRSYNEQFF. The whole variable domain, remainder taken from reference TRBV19 and TRBJ2-1, is DGGITQSPKYLFRKEGQNVTLSCEQNLNHDAMYWYRQDPGQGLRLIYYSQIVNDFQKGDIAEGYSVSREKKESFPLTVTSAQKNPTAFYLCASRRDRSYNEQFFGPGTRLTVL.